This is a list of T cell receptor beta chains from one sample in a study of metastatic and nonmetastatic thyroid tumors. TCRdb reprocessed the PCR reads using MiXCR. Among 24,000 or so clones listed, about 20% were seen once. Sequencing was done on a sample of tumor tissue. The origin of the receptors is a female donor with papillary thyroid cancer or a benign thyroid nodule (not recorded which). Some clones in this sample may be carry-over from other donors' samples. The CDR3 runs from the conserved cysteine through the conserved F or W. The order of the fields is V gene, J gene, clone size, CDR3 length, D gene, CDR3 DNA, CDR3 protein. The D gene is left open where the match is weak. Clone sizes are given selectively: once, few, many, or a class where the clone is expanded.

V: TRBV7-7; J: TRBJ2-2; size: few; length: 15; D: TRBD1; DNA: TGTGCTAGCAGCTTCGGGACAGGGAACACCGGGGAGCTGTTTTTT; CDR3: CASSFGTGNTGELFF
V: TRBV4-2; J: TRBJ2-1; size: .; length: 17; D: TRBD2; DNA: TGTGCCAGCAGCCAAGAGCAGAGCGGGACGGTCTACAATGAGCAGTTCTTC; CDR3: CASSQEQSGTVYNEQFF
V: TRBV5-1; J: TRBJ2-1; size: medium-sized; length: 14; D: .; DNA: TGCGCCAGCAGCTTGGGGACAGGAGGGAATGAGCAGTTCTTC; CDR3: CASSLGTGGNEQFF
V: TRBV15; J: TRBJ2-1; size: medium-sized; length: 13; D: TRBD2; DNA: TGTGCCACCAGCCCTTTAGCGGGAGGAGAGCAGTTCTTC; CDR3: CATSPLAGGEQFF
V: TRBV9; J: TRBJ2-1; size: .; length: 16; D: .; DNA: TGTGCCAGCAGCCCACGGGTCGGTAGCGGATACAATGAGCAGTTCTTC; CDR3: CASSPRVGSGYNEQFF
V: TRBV27; J: TRBJ1-6; size: .; length: 16; D: .; DNA: TGTGCCAGCAGTTTTGTTCAGGGAAACCTGGGCTCACCCCTCCACTTT; CDR3: CASSFVQGNLGSPLHF
V: TRBV5-1; J: TRBJ1-3; size: .; length: 15; D: .; DNA: TGCGCCAGCAGCTTGGAACTTAACTCTGGAAACACCATATATTTT; CDR3: CASSLELNSGNTIYF
V: TRBV11-3; J: TRBJ1-6; size: .; length: 14; D: TRBD1; DNA: TGTGCCAGCAGCGCACGGGACAGGGTTTCACCCCTCCACTTT; CDR3: CASSARDRVSPLHF
V: TRBV5-6; J: TRBJ1-3; size: many; length: 14; D: .; DNA: TGTGCCAGCAGCTTGGGCGGCCGCCGAAACACCATATATTTT; CDR3: CASSLGGRRNTIYF
V: TRBV20-1; J: TRBJ2-7; size: .; length: 15; D: .; DNA: TGCAGTGCTAGAGATCCCGCAGCTAACTCCTACGAGCAGTACTTC; CDR3: CSARDPAANSYEQYF
V: TRBV6-1; J: TRBJ2-2; size: few; length: 15; D: TRBD2; DNA: TGTGCCAGCACCCAGGGCGGGGGATATCCCGGGGAGCTGTTTTTT; CDR3: CASTQGGGYPGELFF
V: TRBV20-1; J: TRBJ2-7; size: few; length: 17; D: TRBD2; DNA: TGCAGTGCTAGAAGTAGGGCTAGCGGGCCTCTCTCCTACGAGCAGTACTTC; CDR3: CSARSRASGPLSYEQYF
V: TRBV10-2; J: TRBJ1-2; size: .; length: 14; D: .; DNA: TGCGCCAGCAGTGCAGGGCCAAAGTACTATGGCTACACCTTC; CDR3: CASSAGPKYYGYTF
V: TRBV7-6; J: TRBJ2-2; size: many; length: 14; D: .; DNA: TGTGCCAGCAGCCCGACAGGGAACACCGGGGAGCTGTTTTTT; CDR3: CASSPTGNTGELFF
V: TRBV30; J: TRBJ2-2; size: .; length: 13; D: .; DNA: TGTGCCTGGACCGCTCGGGGGCCCGGGGAGCTGTTTTTT; CDR3: CAWTARGPGELFF
V: TRBV12-3/TRBV12-4; J: TRBJ2-7; size: medium-sized; length: 14; D: .; DNA: TGTGCCAGCAGTTTAATCTACGGCCTGAACGAGCAGTACTTC; CDR3: CASSLIYGLNEQYF
V: TRBV6-2/TRBV6-3; J: TRBJ1-5; size: few; length: 17; D: TRBD1; DNA: TGTGCCAGCAGTTACCTCCGGGGACAGGGTAAGGATCAGCCCCAGCATTTT; CDR3: CASSYLRGQGKDQPQHF
V: TRBV6-2/TRBV6-3; J: TRBJ2-7; size: medium-sized; length: 13; D: .; DNA: TGTGCCAGCTCTCCGGGACGTAGCTACGAGCAGTACTTC; CDR3: CASSPGRSYEQYF
V: TRBV7-2; J: TRBJ2-2; size: few; length: 15; D: .; DNA: TGTGCCAGCAGCTTAGTTGGGGGAGTTACCGGGGAGCTGTTTTTT; CDR3: CASSLVGGVTGELFF
V: TRBV29-1; J: TRBJ2-7; size: many; length: 13; D: TRBD2; DNA: TGCAGCGTAACTAGCGGGAGTGGTCTCGAGCAGTACTTC; CDR3: CSVTSGSGLEQYF
V: TRBV3-1; J: TRBJ2-1; size: .; length: 13; D: .; DNA: TGTGCCAGCAGCCAAGATCGAACCCAAGCGCCGTTCTTC; CDR3: CASSQDRTQAPFF
V: TRBV20-1; J: TRBJ1-5; size: many; length: 18; D: TRBD1; DNA: TGCAGTGCCTCTGGGGGACAGGGCCAGCGAAGCGGCAATCAGCCCCAGCATTTT; CDR3: CSASGGQGQRSGNQPQHF
V: TRBV19; J: TRBJ2-7; size: few; length: 15; D: .; DNA: TGTGCCAGTAGTATAACAGGGGGAGGGACCTACGAGCAGTACTTC; CDR3: CASSITGGGTYEQYF
V: TRBV28; J: TRBJ2-5; size: few; length: 15; D: TRBD2; DNA: TGTGCCAGCAGCCGACCCGCGGGGGGCGCGGAGACCCAGTACTTC; CDR3: CASSRPAGGAETQYF
V: TRBV6-1; J: TRBJ2-7; size: few; length: 15; D: TRBD2; DNA: TGTGCCAGCAGACAGACTAGCGGGAGCTCCTACGAGCAGTACTTC; CDR3: CASRQTSGSSYEQYF
V: TRBV3-1; J: TRBJ1-1; size: once; length: 14; D: TRBD1; DNA: TGTGCCAGCAGCTCCCAACAGGGGTTCACTGAAGCTTTCTTT; CDR3: CASSSQQGFTEAFF
V: TRBV9; J: TRBJ1-1; size: many; length: 14; D: .; DNA: TGTGCCAGCAGCGTAAGAAGGGAGGCAACTGAAGCTTTCTTT; CDR3: CASSVRREATEAFF
V: TRBV25-1; J: TRBJ2-7; size: many; length: 13; D: .; DNA: TGTGCCAGCGGGCAGAGGGGCTCCTACGAGCAGTACTTC; CDR3: CASGQRGSYEQYF
V: TRBV6-5; J: TRBJ2-7; size: few; length: 13; D: .; DNA: TGTGCCAGCAGTTACAGCGGCCCCTACGAGCAGTACTTC; CDR3: CASSYSGPYEQYF
V: TRBV7-2; J: TRBJ2-7; size: medium-sized; length: 16; D: TRBD1; DNA: TGTGCCAGCAGCCCAGGGGGAGTGCCGAGCTCCTACGAGCAGTACTTC; CDR3: CASSPGGVPSSYEQYF
V: TRBV11-2; J: TRBJ2-3; size: .; length: 16; D: .; DNA: TGTGCCAGCAGCCCTGCCGAGGGCTTTAGCACAGATACGCAGTATTTT; CDR3: CASSPAEGFSTDTQYF
V: TRBV30; J: TRBJ2-5; size: .; length: 15; D: .; DNA: TGTGCCTGGGGGGCGCCGGGAAGCCGGCGAGAGACCCAGTACTTC; CDR3: CAWGAPGSRRETQYF
V: TRBV9; J: TRBJ2-2; size: many; length: 14; D: .; DNA: TGTGCCAGTGCTCGGGGCGGGCCCACCGGGGAGCTATTTTTT; CDR3: CASARGGPTGELFF
V: TRBV2; J: TRBJ2-7; size: few; length: 19; D: .; DNA: TGTGCCAGCAGGAATTCGGTATCGTCTCACAGGGTTTCTACCTACGAGCAGTACTTC; CDR3: CASRNSVSSHRVSTYEQYF
V: TRBV2; J: TRBJ1-2; size: few; length: 13; D: .; DNA: TGTGCCAGCAGTGAGTCTCTCACCTATGGCTACACCTTC; CDR3: CASSESLTYGYTF
V: TRBV6-2/TRBV6-3; J: TRBJ2-3; size: many; length: 15; D: .; DNA: TGTGCCAGCAGTTACTTCCGGGCTGTCGGTGATACGCAGTATTTT; CDR3: CASSYFRAVGDTQYF
V: TRBV6-4; J: TRBJ2-7; size: .; length: 15; D: .; DNA: TGTGCCACACGACCAGGGTCTAGAGGGATCTACGAGCAGTACTTC; CDR3: CATRPGSRGIYEQYF
V: TRBV6-1; J: TRBJ2-1; size: few; length: 16; D: TRBD2; DNA: TGTGCCAGCAGTGAAGACGGCGGGGGCTCCTACAATGAGCAGTTCTTC; CDR3: CASSEDGGGSYNEQFF
V: TRBV27; J: TRBJ1-5; size: large; length: 15; D: .; DNA: TGTGCCAGCAGTTTGGGGCCAATAAGCAATCAGCCCCAGCATTTT; CDR3: CASSLGPISNQPQHF
V: TRBV6-5; J: TRBJ2-1; size: few; length: 15; D: .; DNA: TGTGCCAGCAGTTACTCTCTTGGCAGGGCCCATGAGCAGTTCTTC; CDR3: CASSYSLGRAHEQFF
V: TRBV4-1; J: TRBJ2-7; size: medium-sized; length: 15; D: TRBD1; DNA: TGCGCCAGCAGACTCGACAGGGGAACGACCTACGAGCAGTACTTC; CDR3: CASRLDRGTTYEQYF
V: TRBV7-6; J: TRBJ2-1; size: many; length: 15; D: TRBD2; DNA: TGTGCCAGCAGCCCTAGCGGGAGGAGCTACAATGAGCAGTTCTTC; CDR3: CASSPSGRSYNEQFF
V: TRBV6-1; J: TRBJ1-6; size: few; length: 13; D: .; DNA: TGTGCCAGCAGGGAAGGACCGGATTCACCCCTCCACTTT; CDR3: CASREGPDSPLHF
V: TRBV9; J: TRBJ2-2; size: many; length: 16; D: TRBD2; DNA: TGTGCCAGCAGCGTAGCACTAGCGGGAAAGACCGGGGAGCTGTTTTTT; CDR3: CASSVALAGKTGELFF
V: TRBV29-1; J: TRBJ2-2; size: .; length: 12; D: .; DNA: TGCAGCGGAACGGGCCCGGCCGGGGAGCTGTTTTTT; CDR3: CSGTGPAGELFF
V: TRBV5-8; J: TRBJ1-2; size: .; length: 12; D: TRBD1; DNA: TGTGCCAGCAGCTGGGACAGGGCTGGCTACACCTTC; CDR3: CASSWDRAGYTF
V: TRBV19; J: TRBJ2-3; size: many; length: 13; D: .; DNA: TGTGCCAGTAGTATGCAGGGCACAGATACGCAGTATTTT; CDR3: CASSMQGTDTQYF
V: TRBV7-8; J: TRBJ2-3; size: few; length: 16; D: TRBD2; DNA: TGTGCCAGCAGTTACGGAGCGGGAGGGGTGACAGATACGCAGTATTTT; CDR3: CASSYGAGGVTDTQYF
V: TRBV28; J: TRBJ1-3; size: few; length: 15; D: .; DNA: TGTGCCAGCAGTCCCTCCCTCGGGTCTGGAAACACCATATATTTT; CDR3: CASSPSLGSGNTIYF
V: TRBV7-6; J: TRBJ1-3; size: .; length: 16; D: .; DNA: TGTGCCAGCAGCTCCGAACAGGGTCTAAGTGGAAATACCATATATTTT; CDR3: CASSSEQGLSGNTIYF
V: TRBV19; J: TRBJ1-2; size: .; length: 13; D: .; DNA: TGTGCCACGAGGACGGAGCAAAACTATGGCTACACCTTC; CDR3: CATRTEQNYGYTF
V: TRBV14; J: TRBJ2-1; size: .; length: 14; D: .; DNA: TGTGCCAGCAGCCCGAGAGGCGTGGGGAATGAGCAGTTCTTC; CDR3: CASSPRGVGNEQFF
V: TRBV30; J: TRBJ2-7; size: .; length: 11; D: .; DNA: TGTGCCTGGGACAGCTCCTACGAGCAGTACTTC; CDR3: CAWDSSYEQYF
V: TRBV6-1; J: TRBJ2-2; size: few; length: 13; D: .; DNA: TGTGCCAGCCAGACAGTGAACACCGGGGAGCTGTTTTTT; CDR3: CASQTVNTGELFF
V: TRBV5-1; J: TRBJ1-6; size: .; length: 14; D: .; DNA: TGCGCCAGCAGCTTGGGGCAGGCTAATTCACCCCTCCACTTT; CDR3: CASSLGQANSPLHF
V: TRBV20-1; J: TRBJ2-7; size: medium-sized; length: 15; D: TRBD2; DNA: TGCAGTGCTAGATCCGTGCGGGAGGCTGACTACGAGCAGTACTTC; CDR3: CSARSVREADYEQYF
V: TRBV4-3; J: TRBJ1-4; size: .; length: 13; D: .; DNA: TGCGCCAGCAGCCAAGATCTAATCCAGTCACTGTTTTTT; CDR3: CASSQDLIQSLFF
V: TRBV7-3; J: TRBJ2-2; size: .; length: 14; D: .; DNA: TGTGCCAGCAGCCCAGGTCCTAACACCGGGGAGCTGTTTTTT; CDR3: CASSPGPNTGELFF
V: TRBV10-1; J: TRBJ2-7; size: few; length: 13; D: .; DNA: TGCGCCAGCAGTGGCTCGACACTTGGCGAGCAGTACTTC; CDR3: CASSGSTLGEQYF